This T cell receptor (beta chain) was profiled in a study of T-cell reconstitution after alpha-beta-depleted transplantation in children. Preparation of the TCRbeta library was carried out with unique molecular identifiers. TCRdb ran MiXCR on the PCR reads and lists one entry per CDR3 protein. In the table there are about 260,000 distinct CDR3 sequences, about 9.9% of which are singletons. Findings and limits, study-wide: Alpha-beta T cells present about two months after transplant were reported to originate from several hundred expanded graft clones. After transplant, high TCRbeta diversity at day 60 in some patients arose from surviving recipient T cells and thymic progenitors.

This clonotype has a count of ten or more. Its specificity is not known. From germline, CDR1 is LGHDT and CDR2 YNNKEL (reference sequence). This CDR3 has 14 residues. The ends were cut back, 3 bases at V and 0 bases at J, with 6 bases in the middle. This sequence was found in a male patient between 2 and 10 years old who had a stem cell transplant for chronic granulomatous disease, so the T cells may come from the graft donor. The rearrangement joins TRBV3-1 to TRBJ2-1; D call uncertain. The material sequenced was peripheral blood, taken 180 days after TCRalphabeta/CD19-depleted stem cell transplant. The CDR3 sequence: CASSHAGSYNEQFF. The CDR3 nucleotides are TGTGCCAGCAGCCATGCAGGCTCCTACAATGAGCAGTTCTTC.